Each of the 14 T cell receptor beta chains below was sequenced from the same sample in a study of CD8 T cells in ankylosing spondylitis. Whole-study findings and limits: A TCR beta motif of several highly homologous variants seemed to mark ankylosing spondylitis blood.

Antigen specificity for these receptors is unknown. From the 5' RACE reads, TCRdb called clonotypes with MiXCR, one entry per CDR3 protein. The sample has some 840,000 distinct CDR3 sequences, about an eighth seen once. Material for sequencing was blood, either unsorted or a sorted T cell fraction (not recorded which). The receptors come from a male donor with ankylosing spondylitis.

The J gene is TRBJ1-1, the V gene TRBV20-1; D is undetermined. Trimming removed 6 bases from V and 3 bases from J, with 14 bases in between. Germline values: CDR1 DFQATT, CDR2 SNEGSKA (reference sequence). The CDR3 sequence is 13 residues long. CDR3: CSAGRVRDTEAFF. Here the CDR3 DNA reads TGCAGTGCGGGCAGAGTGAGGGACACTGAAGCTTTCTTT.

V is TRBV6-2 or TRBV6-3 and J is TRBJ2-5; 8 nucleotides match TRBD2. Trimming removed 5 bases from V and 6 bases from J; junction bases left unmatched: 14. This CDR3 has 16 residues. Germline V CDR1 and CDR2: MNHEY, SVGEGT. The CDR3 is CASSVLGAGVGKTQYF. The DNA of the CDR3 is TGTGCCAGCAGTGTCCTCGGAGCGGGAGTAGGGAAGACCCAGTACTTC.

This clonotype appeared many times. The chain links TRBV5-1 to TRBJ2-3; no firm D call. V lost 2 bases to trimming and J lost 0 bases, with 7 bases between them. The CDR3 totals 14 residues. In germline, CDR1 is SGHRS, CDR2 YFSETQ. The CDR3: CASSFIPSTDTQYF. The CDR3, as DNA: TGCGCCAGCAGCTTCATTCCTAGCACAGATACGCAGTATTTT.

This chain joins TRBV4-3 and TRBJ1-5; D is unresolved. Between the trimmed V and J ends, which lost 0 bases and 5 bases, there was a span of 8 bases. The CDR3 spans 14 residues. Germline V gene lookup returns CDR1 LGHNA and CDR2 YSLEER. CDR3: CASSQESGDQPQHF. The CDR3 nucleotides read TGCGCCAGCAGCCAAGAAAGTGGTGATCAGCCCCAGCATTTT.

This clonotype appeared many times. The rearrangement uses TRBV29-1 and TRBJ2-3, with D perhaps matching TRBD2 (5 bases). The CDR3 spans 15 residues. Trimming removed 2 bases at V and 2 bases at J, with 14 bases between. Germline CDR1 is SQVTM and CDR2 is ANQGSEA. The CDR3 is CSVEHGNGVTDTQYF. CDR3 coding DNA: TGCAGCGTTGAACACGGGAACGGGGTCACAGATACGCAGTATTTT.

In its sample, this clonotype was seen a few times. The rearrangement uses TRBV5-4 and TRBJ2-5, with 11 bases identical to TRBD2. This CDR3 is 15 amino acids long. CDR1 and CDR2 from the germline V gene are SGHNT and YYREEE (reference sequence). The trim removed 4 bases at V and 2 bases at J, leaving 4 bases unmatched. Here the CDR3 reads CASSQLAGAQETQYF. For the CDR3, the DNA is TGTGCCAGCAGCCAACTAGCGGGGGCTCAAGAGACCCAGTACTTC. Based on the CDR3 plus reference TRBV5-4 and TRBJ2-5, the full variable domain is ETGVTQSPTHLIKTRGQQVTLRCSSQSGHNTVSWYQQALGQGPQFIFQYYREEENGRGNFPPRFSGLQFPNYSSELNVNALELDDSALYLCASSQLAGAQETQYFGPGTRLLVL.

The chain joins TRBV5-1 to TRBJ2-1; a weak D match, TRBD1 (6 bases). The length of the CDR3 is 17 residues. Germline V CDR1 and CDR2: SGHRS, YFSETQ. V shed 3 bases and J shed 3 bases, with 19 bases lying between them. The CDR3: CASSWIPTGLGYNEQFF. The CDR3, as DNA: TGCGCCAGCAGCTGGATCCCAACAGGGTTGGGCTACAATGAGCAGTTCTTC. The full variable domain, in which reference TRBV5-1 and TRBJ2-1 provide the parts outside the CDR3, is KAGVTQTPRYLIKTRGQQVTLSCSPISGHRSVSWYQQTPGQGLQFLFEYFSETQRNKGNFPGRFSGRQFSNSRSEMNVSTLELGDSALYLCASSWIPTGLGYNEQFFGPGTRLTVL.

This clonotype came up many times. This rearrangement joins TRBV20-1 to TRBJ2-2; unclear D gene. Per the germline V gene, CDR1 is DFQATT and CDR2 is SNEGSKA (reference sequence). V was trimmed by 0 bases and J by 7 bases, leaving 3 bases between them. The CDR3 sequence is 11 residues long. In nucleotides, the CDR3 is TGCAGTGCTAGAGATCTCGGGGAGCTGTTTTTT. Its protein product is CSARDLGELFF.

This clonotype was recorded at least ten times. This rearrangement joins TRBV29-1 to TRBJ2-5; D might be TRBD1 (6 bases). The V end was cut by 2 bases, the J end by 1 base, with 14 bases between. The CDR3 is made up of 15 amino acids. The germline gives CDR1 SQVTM, CDR2 ANQGSEA. The CDR3 region is CSVELLGATQETQYF. The CDR3 coding sequence is TGCAGCGTTGAACTATTGGGGGCGACCCAAGAGACCCAGTACTTC.

The chain links TRBV5-1 to TRBJ1-6; D unclear. The CDR3 loop spans 13 amino acids. With 6 bases removed from V and 5 bases from J, the gap between germline ends came to 9 bases. From germline, CDR1 is SGHRS and CDR2 YFSETQ. This CDR3 is CASTESDNSPLHF. CDR3 bases: TGCGCCAGCACCGAATCCGATAATTCACCCCTCCACTTT.

This clonotype was seen repeatedly, ten times or more. The chain is built from TRBV20-1 and TRBJ2-3, with D perhaps matching TRBD1 or TRBD2 (5 bases each). V lost 1 base and J 0 bases, leaving 17 bases between the germline ends. There are 17 residues in the CDR3. Germline CDR1 is DFQATT and CDR2 is SNEGSKA (reference sequence). The DNA of the CDR3 is TGCAGTGCTAGAGTCCGATTGGGGACGTTCAGCACAGATACGCAGTATTTT. Protein: CSARVRLGTFSTDTQYF.

Only a few counts were recorded for this clonotype. Here the CDR3 DNA reads TGTGCCAGCAGCCCGTGGTCCGACGCTGAAGCTTTCTTT. Amino acids: CASSPWSDAEAFF. The gene calls are TRBV7-2 and TRBJ1-1; D remains unclear. Trimming stripped 5 bases from V and 6 bases from J, with 13 bases between. The CDR3 is 13 residues long. Germline V lookup: CDR1 SGHTA, CDR2 FQGNSA.

At least ten counts were recorded for this clonotype. V and J are TRBV4-3 and TRBJ2-1; D unclear. V lost 5 bases and J 5 bases, leaving 22 bases between the germline ends. Germline V lookup: CDR1 LGHNA, CDR2 YSLEER. The CDR3 extends over 17 amino acids. DNA for the CDR3: TGCGCCAGCAGCGCAGGCGGTTGGGTCCCTTGGGACAATGAGCAGTTCTTC. It encodes CASSAGGWVPWDNEQFF.

This clonotype has ten or more counts. The rearrangement uses TRBV29-1 and TRBJ2-5; TRBD1 matches at 9 bases. Looked up from germline, CDR1 is SQVTM and CDR2 is ANQGSEA. CDR3 length equals 14 residues. With V trimmed by 7 bases and J by 2 bases, 8 bases remained unmatched. Here the CDR3 reads CSGSTGGSQETQYF. The CDR3 DNA sequence: TGCAGCGGGAGTACAGGGGGCTCTCAAGAGACCCAGTACTTC.